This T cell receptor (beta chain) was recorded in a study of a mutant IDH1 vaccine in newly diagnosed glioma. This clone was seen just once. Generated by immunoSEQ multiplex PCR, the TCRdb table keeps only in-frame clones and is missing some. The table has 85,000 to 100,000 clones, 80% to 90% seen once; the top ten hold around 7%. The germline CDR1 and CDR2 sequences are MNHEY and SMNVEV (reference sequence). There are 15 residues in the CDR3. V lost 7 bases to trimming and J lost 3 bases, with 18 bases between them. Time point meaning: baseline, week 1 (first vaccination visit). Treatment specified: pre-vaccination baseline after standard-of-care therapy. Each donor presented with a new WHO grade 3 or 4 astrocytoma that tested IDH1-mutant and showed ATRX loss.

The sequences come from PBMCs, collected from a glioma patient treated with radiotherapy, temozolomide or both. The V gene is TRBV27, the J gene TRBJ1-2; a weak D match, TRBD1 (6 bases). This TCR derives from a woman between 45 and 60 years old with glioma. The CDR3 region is CASKGIRTDDYGYTF. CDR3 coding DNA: TGTGCCAGCAAGGGTATTAGGACAGACGACTATGGCTACACCTTC.